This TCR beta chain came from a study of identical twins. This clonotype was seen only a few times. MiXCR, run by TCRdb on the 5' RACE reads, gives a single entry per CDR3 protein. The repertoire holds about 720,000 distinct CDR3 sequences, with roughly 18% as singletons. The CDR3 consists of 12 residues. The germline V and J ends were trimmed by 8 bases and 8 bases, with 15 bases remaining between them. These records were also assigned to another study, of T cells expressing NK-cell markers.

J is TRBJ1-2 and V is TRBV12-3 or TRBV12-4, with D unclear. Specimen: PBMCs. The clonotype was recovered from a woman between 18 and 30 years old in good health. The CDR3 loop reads CASGPYLVGYTF. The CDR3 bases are TGTGCCAGCGGGCCTTATCTCGTAGGCTACACCTTC.